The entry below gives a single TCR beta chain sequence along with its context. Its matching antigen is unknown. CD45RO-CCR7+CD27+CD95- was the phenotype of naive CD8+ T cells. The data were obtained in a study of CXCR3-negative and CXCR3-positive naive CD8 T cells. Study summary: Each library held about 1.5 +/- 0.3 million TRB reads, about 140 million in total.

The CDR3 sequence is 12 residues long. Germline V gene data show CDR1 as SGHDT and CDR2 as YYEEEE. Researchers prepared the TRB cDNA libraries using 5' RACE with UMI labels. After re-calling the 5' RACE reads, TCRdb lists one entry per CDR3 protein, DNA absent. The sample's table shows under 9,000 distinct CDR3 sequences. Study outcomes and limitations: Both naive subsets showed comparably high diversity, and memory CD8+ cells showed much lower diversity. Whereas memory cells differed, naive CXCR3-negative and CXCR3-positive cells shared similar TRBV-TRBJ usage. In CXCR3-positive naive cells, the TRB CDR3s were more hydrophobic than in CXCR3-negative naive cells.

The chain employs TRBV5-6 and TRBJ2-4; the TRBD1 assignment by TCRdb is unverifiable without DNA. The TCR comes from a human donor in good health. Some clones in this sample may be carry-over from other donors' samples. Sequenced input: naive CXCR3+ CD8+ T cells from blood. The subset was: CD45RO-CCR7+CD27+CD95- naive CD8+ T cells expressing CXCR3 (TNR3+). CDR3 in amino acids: CASSGGNCIQYF.